The clone carrying this TCR beta chain was observed at least ten times. The antigen is not known. T cells were expanded from blood mononuclear cells for about three days with anti-CD3 OKT3 or CD3/CD28 beads. With 1 base removed from V and 0 bases from J, the gap between germline ends came to 16 bases. This CDR3 has 19 residues. Germline CDR1 reads MNHEY; CDR2 reads SMNVEV (reference sequence). This entry is derived from a study of beta chain bispecific antibodies for T cell cancers. Study-wide context: Surviving healthy donor T cells from leukemia-line and bispecific antibody cocultures were TRBV-sequenced for family depletion. General observations from the study: In these mixed samples, most targeted TRBV reads derived from the leukemia cell line.

Using its own MiXCR run on the 5' RACE reads, TCRdb lists one record per CDR3 protein. The table includes more than 15,000 distinct CDR3 sequences, 2.1% detected once. The origin of this receptor is a human donor in good health. Some clones in this sample may be carry-over from other donors' samples. The source material was healthy donor T cells cultured with leukemia cells. This chain joins TRBV27 and TRBJ2-6; a possible D gene is TRBD2 (6 bases). The DNA for the CDR3 is TGTGCCAGCAGTTTATGGGGAGGCGTTGATCCCTCTGGGGCCAACGTCCTGACTTTC. Translated: CASSLWGGVDPSGANVLTF.